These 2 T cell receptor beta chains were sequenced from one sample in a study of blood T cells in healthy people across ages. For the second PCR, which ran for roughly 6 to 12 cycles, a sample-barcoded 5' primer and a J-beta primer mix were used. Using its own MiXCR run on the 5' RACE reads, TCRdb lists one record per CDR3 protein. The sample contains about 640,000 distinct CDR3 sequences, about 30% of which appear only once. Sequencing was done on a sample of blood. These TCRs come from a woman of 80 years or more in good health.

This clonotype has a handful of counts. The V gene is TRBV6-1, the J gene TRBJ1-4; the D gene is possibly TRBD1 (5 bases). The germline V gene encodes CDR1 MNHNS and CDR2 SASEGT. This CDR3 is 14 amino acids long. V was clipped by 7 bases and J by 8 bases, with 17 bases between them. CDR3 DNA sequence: TGTGCCAGCACCGAGCTGGGGGAGAACGAAAAACTGTTTTTT. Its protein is CASTELGENEKLFF.

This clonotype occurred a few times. The CDR3 sequence is CASSLTTLGTQFF. CDR3 DNA: TGTGCCAGCAGCTTAACTACCCTCGGGACCCAGTTCTTC. The chain uses TRBV7-3 and TRBJ2-1, with D perhaps TRBD1 or TRBD2 (5 bases each). The CDR3 is 13 amino acids. Germline CDR1 reads SGHTA; CDR2 reads FQGTGA. Trimming took 0 bases from V and 13 from J, leaving 13 bases between them.